This passage covers 21 T cell receptor beta chains from one sample sequenced in a study of STAT5B mutations in CD4+ large granular lymphocyte leukemia. Repertoires were generated with immunoSEQ multiplex PCR, while TCRdb's copy carries only in-frame clones and drops some. The sample lists roughly 32,000 clones; around 76% were seen once. Material: CD4+ T cells from blood buffy coats. All receptors come from a human donor in good health.

CDR3 nucleotides: TGTGCCAGCAGCCTTACCCCGGGCGTCAATGAGCAGTTCTTC. As protein: CASSLTPGVNEQFF. The genes are TRBV6-6 and TRBJ2-1; D call uncertain. CDR3 length: 14 amino acids. CDR1 MNHNY and CDR2 SVGAGI come from the germline V gene (reference sequence). Trimming pared 6 bases from V and 6 bases from J, leaving 15 bases between.

The count of this clone is one. A read error may produce the germline difference seen at one junction end. This CDR3 is also generated by other DNA sequences in the sample. The chain carries TRBV7-2 and TRBJ2-3, with a tentative D call TRBD1 (6 bases). The CDR3 extends over 13 amino acids. Per the germline V gene, CDR1 is SGHTA and CDR2 is FQGNSA. CDR3 DNA sequence: TGTGCCAGCAGCGCACAGGGAACAGATACACAGTATTTT. Its protein is CASSAQGTDTQYF.

This clone came up a few times. The V gene is TRBV15, the J gene TRBJ1-1; D not resolved. The V gene's germline CDR1 is LNHNV and CDR2 YYDKDF (reference sequence). CDR3 length equals 13 residues. Trimming removed 9 bases at V and 4 bases at J, with 15 bases between. Written as DNA, the CDR3 is TGTGCCACTACCTTGAGGGAGGGCACTGAAGCTTTCTTT. This sequence encodes CATTLREGTEAFF. The full variable domain, in which reference TRBV15 and TRBJ1-1 provide the parts outside the CDR3, is DAMVIQNPRYQVTQFGKPVTLSCSQTLNHNVMYWYQQKSSQAPKLLFHYYDKDFNNEADTPDNFQSRRPNTSFCFLDIRSPGLGDTAMYLCATTLREGTEAFFGQGTRLTVV.

This chain joins TRBV2 and TRBJ1-4; TRBD1 matches at 8 bases. The CDR3 is 15 amino acids. V shed 6 bases, J shed 3 bases, and the junction held 6 bases outside the gene matches. Per germline, CDR1 SNHLY and CDR2 FYNNEI. Here the CDR3 DNA reads TGTGCCAGCAGCAAACAGGGGGTAGCTAATGAAAAACTGTTTTTT. Its translation is CASSKQGVANEKLFF.

A few counts support this clone. The chain joins TRBV9 to TRBJ1-1, with D perhaps matching TRBD1 (5 bases). The CDR3 is 13 residues long. Germline CDR1 and CDR2: SGDLS and YYNGEE. V dropped 4 bases and J dropped 7 bases, with 14 bases sitting between them. In DNA, the CDR3 is TGTGCCAGCAGCTACGCCTCGGGACTTGAAGCTTTCTTT. It translates to CASSYASGLEAFF.

The rearrangement links TRBV27 to TRBJ2-7; D is unclear. Germline CDR1 MNHEY, CDR2 SMNVEV (reference sequence). The ends were cut back, 4 bases at V and 2 bases at J, with 15 bases in the middle. CDR3 length equals 15 residues. The CDR3 DNA reads as TGTGCCAGCAGTTCCCTCGAGCCTCACCCCTACGAGCAGTACTTC. This translates into CASSSLEPHPYEQYF.

This clone is a singleton in its sample. This chain uses TRBV7-9 with TRBJ1-3; unclear D gene. Per the germline V gene, CDR1 is SEHNR and CDR2 is FQNEAQ (reference sequence). The CDR3 runs 13 residues. V gave up 7 bases and J gave up 4 bases, with 11 bases separating them. In DNA form, the CDR3 reads TGTGCCAGCATCCCTGGGCAGGGAAACACCATATATTTT. It yields the protein CASIPGQGNTIYF.

The rearrangement joins TRBV9 to TRBJ1-2, with D perhaps TRBD1 (6 bases). Germline V CDR1 and CDR2: SGDLS, YYNGEE. The CDR3 spans 17 residues. Trimming took off 4 bases at V and 7 bases at J, with 26 bases between the two ends. CDR3: CASSPSMRVSEGGGYTF. The CDR3 DNA reads as TGTGCCAGCAGCCCCTCGATGAGGGTGAGCGAGGGGGGTGGCTACACCTTC.

The rearrangement links TRBV5-1 to TRBJ2-3; weak D call: TRBD2 (6 bases). V was clipped by 3 bases and J by 1 base, with 6 bases between them. Germline V CDR1 and CDR2: SGHRS, YFSETQ. CDR3 length: 13 residues. CDR3 bases: TGCGCCAGCAGCTGGGGGGGCACAGATACGCAGTATTTT. Encoded protein: CASSWGGTDTQYF.

The rearrangement uses TRBV9 and TRBJ2-1, with 9 positions matching TRBD2. Germline CDR1 is SGDLS and CDR2 is YYNGEE. The CDR3 totals 15 residues. Trimming at V came to 0 bases and at J to 3 bases, leaving 1 base not matched to a gene. CDR3 loop: CASSVGLADYNEQFF. CDR3 coding DNA: TGTGCCAGCAGCGTAGGACTAGCGGACTACAATGAGCAGTTCTTC.

The rearrangement joins TRBV2 to TRBJ2-5; TRBD1 agrees at 9 bases. J gave up 7 bases and V 6 bases, and 6 bases lay outside the gene matches. CDR3 size: 13 residues. Germline loops: CDR1 SNHLY, CDR2 FYNNEI. CDR3 region: CASRTGGYGTQYF. The DNA of the CDR3 is TGTGCCAGCAGAACAGGGGGCTACGGGACCCAGTACTTC.

This clone was recorded a few times. J is TRBJ1-4 and V is TRBV5-1; 7 bases match TRBD1. After removal of 5 bases from V and 5 bases from J, the junction contained 9 bases not matched to a gene. The length of the CDR3 is 15 residues. Per germline, CDR1 SGHRS and CDR2 YFSETQ. CDR3 sequence reads: CASRHRTGGNEKLFF. Here the CDR3 DNA reads TGCGCCAGCAGACATCGGACAGGAGGGAATGAAAAACTGTTTTTT.

The rearrangement links TRBV19 to TRBJ1-2; D unclear. Germline CDR1 LNHDA, CDR2 SQIVND (reference sequence). CDR3 length: 11 amino acids. With 7 bases removed from V and 5 bases from J, the gap between germline ends came to 8 bases. The CDR3 here is CASTLGYGYTF. The CDR3 DNA reads TGTGCCAGTACCCTGGGTTATGGCTACACCTTC.

This chain connects TRBV4-3 to TRBJ1-1; D might be TRBD1 (5 bases). Trimming took off 4 bases at V and 6 bases at J, with 12 bases between the two ends. This CDR3 has 13 residues. Germline-derived CDR1 and CDR2 are LGHNA and YSLEER. This CDR3 reads CASSPRGIAEAFF. The CDR3 DNA reads TGCGCCAGCAGCCCCCGGGGGATCGCTGAAGCTTTCTTT.

This clone was seen a single time. The rearrangement links TRBV9 to TRBJ2-6; a weak D match, TRBD1 (6 bases). Germline V gene lookup returns CDR1 SGDLS and CDR2 YYNGEE. The CDR3 sequence is 16 residues long. Between the trimmed V and J ends, which lost 4 bases and 4 bases, there was a span of 15 bases. CDR3 in DNA: TGTGCCAGCAGCATGGGACACGCGCTGGGGGCCAACGTCCTGACTTTC. Protein sequence: CASSMGHALGANVLTF. Supplemented by reference TRBV9 and TRBJ2-6, the full variable domain reads DSGVTQTPKHLITATGQRVTLRCSPRSGDLSVYWYQQSLDQGLQFLIQYYNGEERAKGNILERFSAQQFPDLHSELNLSSLELGDSALYFCASSMGHALGANVLTFGAGSRLTVL.

The chain uses TRBV27 and TRBJ1-1; D possibly corresponds to TRBD1 (6 bases). Germline loops: CDR1 MNHEY, CDR2 SMNVEV (reference sequence). With 2 bases removed from V and 1 base from J, the gap between germline ends came to 8 bases. CDR3 length equals 14 residues. The CDR3 region is CASSLKTGNTEAFF. The DNA of the CDR3 is TGTGCCAGCAGTTTAAAGACAGGGAACACTGAAGCTTTCTTT.

This clone was detected a few times. The CDR3 DNA follows: TGTGCCAGCAGTTCCCGGGACAGAAATGGCTACACCTTC. Protein sequence: CASSSRDRNGYTF. J is TRBJ1-2 and V is TRBV6-5; 7 nucleotides match TRBD1. Germline values: CDR1 MNHEY, CDR2 SVGAGI. The CDR3 is 13 amino acids. The V and J ends lost 4 bases and 6 bases, in that order; junction bases with no gene match: 5.

This clone has just one count. A read error may account for a junction end that differs from germline. The chain joins TRBV25-1 to TRBJ1-2; D is possibly TRBD1 (5 bases). Germline V gives CDR1 MGHDK, CDR2 SYGVNS. CDR3 size: 14 residues. Written as DNA, the CDR3 is TGTGCCAGCAGCCGGGGGGGTTCGAGGTATCTATTAAACTTC. Its protein product is CASSRGGSRYLLNF.

The rearrangement uses TRBV20-1 and TRBJ2-7; D unclear. V lost 3 bases and J lost 7, with 10 bases in between. The CDR3 sequence is 11 residues long. From germline, CDR1 is DFQATT and CDR2 SNEGSKA (reference sequence). CDR3 nucleotide sequence: TGCAGTGCTAGTGGTTCCAAGGAGCAGTACTTC. Encoded protein: CSASGSKEQYF.

The rearrangement links TRBV6-6 to TRBJ1-1; 7 nucleotides agree with TRBD1. This CDR3 has 15 residues. With 6 bases clipped from V and 1 base from J, the junction kept 8 bases outside the gene matches. Germline V gene sequence: CDR1 MNHNY, CDR2 SVGAGI (reference sequence). The CDR3 sequence: CASRQQGRSNTEAFF. The CDR3 DNA reads TGTGCCAGCAGACAACAGGGGCGCTCGAACACTGAAGCTTTCTTT.

The chain recombines TRBV7-2 with TRBJ2-7; 14 nucleotides line up with TRBD2. This CDR3 is 13 amino acids long. From germline, CDR1 is SGHTA and CDR2 FQGNSA. V dropped 10 bases and J dropped 3; count of bases not matched to a gene: 2. CDR3: CATGTSGSYEQYF. The CDR3 nucleotides are TGTGCCACCGGGACTAGCGGGAGCTACGAGCAGTACTTC.